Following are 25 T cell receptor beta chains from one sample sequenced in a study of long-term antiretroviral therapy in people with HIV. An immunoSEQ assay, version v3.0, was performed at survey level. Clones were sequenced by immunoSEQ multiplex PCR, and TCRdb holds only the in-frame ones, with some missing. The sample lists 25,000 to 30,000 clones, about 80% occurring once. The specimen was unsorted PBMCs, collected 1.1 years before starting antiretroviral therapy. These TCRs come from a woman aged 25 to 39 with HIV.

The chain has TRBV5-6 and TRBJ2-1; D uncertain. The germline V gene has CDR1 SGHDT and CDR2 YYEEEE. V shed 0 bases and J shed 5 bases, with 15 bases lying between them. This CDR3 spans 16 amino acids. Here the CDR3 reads CASSLAFSVGDNEQFF. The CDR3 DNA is TGTGCCAGCAGCTTGGCATTTTCAGTTGGGGACAATGAGCAGTTCTTC.

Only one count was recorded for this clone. The CDR3 DNA reads TGTGCCATCAGAGCGAACACTGAAGCTTTCTTT. Its translation: CAIRANTEAFF. This chain uses TRBV10-3 with TRBJ1-1; D is undetermined. In germline, CDR1 is ENHRY, CDR2 SYGVKD. The CDR3 is made up of 11 amino acids. Trimming stripped 6 bases from V and 1 base from J, with 3 bases between.

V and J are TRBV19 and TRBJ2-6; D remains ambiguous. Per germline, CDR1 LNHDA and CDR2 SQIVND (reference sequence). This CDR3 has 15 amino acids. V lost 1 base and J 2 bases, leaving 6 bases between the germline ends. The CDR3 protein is CASSIGGAGANVLTF. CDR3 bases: TGTGCCAGTAGTATAGGTGGGGCTGGGGCCAACGTCCTGACTTTC.

The CDR3 region is CASSSPGGLDTGELFF. CDR3 DNA sequence: TGTGCCAGCAGTTCCCCAGGGGGCTTGGACACCGGGGAGCTGTTTTTT. The V gene is TRBV27, the J gene TRBJ2-2, with 8 bases lining up with TRBD1. V lost 4 bases and J lost 3; bases outside the gene matches: 7. This CDR3 is built from 16 residues. Germline CDR1 and CDR2: MNHEY and SMNVEV (reference sequence).

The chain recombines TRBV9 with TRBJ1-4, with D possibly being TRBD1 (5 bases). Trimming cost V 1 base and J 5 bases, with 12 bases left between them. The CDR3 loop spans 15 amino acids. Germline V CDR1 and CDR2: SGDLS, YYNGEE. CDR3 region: CASSVNSGINEKLFF. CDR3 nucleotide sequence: TGTGCCAGCAGCGTAAATTCAGGGATAAATGAAAAACTGTTTTTT. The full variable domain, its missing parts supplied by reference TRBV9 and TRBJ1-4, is DSGVTQTPKHLITATGQRVTLRCSPRSGDLSVYWYQQSLDQGLQFLIQYYNGEERAKGNILERFSAQQFPDLHSELNLSSLELGDSALYFCASSVNSGINEKLFFGSGTQLSVL.

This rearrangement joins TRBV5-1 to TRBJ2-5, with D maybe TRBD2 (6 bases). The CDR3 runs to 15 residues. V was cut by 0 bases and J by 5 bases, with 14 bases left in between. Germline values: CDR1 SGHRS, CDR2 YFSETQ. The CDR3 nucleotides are TGCGCCAGCAGCTTGGAGTGGAGGGGCGTGGAGACCCAGTACTTC. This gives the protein CASSLEWRGVETQYF.

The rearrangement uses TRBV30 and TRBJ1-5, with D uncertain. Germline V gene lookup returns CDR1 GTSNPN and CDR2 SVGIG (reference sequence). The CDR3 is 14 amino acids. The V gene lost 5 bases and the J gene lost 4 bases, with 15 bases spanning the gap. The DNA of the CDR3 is TGTGCCTGGGCGCCGGACGGGAATAATCAGCCCCAGCATTTT. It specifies CAWAPDGNNQPQHF. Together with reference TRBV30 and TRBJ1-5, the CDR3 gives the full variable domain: SQTIHQWPATLVQPVGSPLSLECTVEGTSNPNLYWYRQAAGRGLQLLFYSVGIGQISSEVPQNLSASRPQDRQFILSSKKLLLSDSGFYLCAWAPDGNNQPQHFGDGTRLSIL.

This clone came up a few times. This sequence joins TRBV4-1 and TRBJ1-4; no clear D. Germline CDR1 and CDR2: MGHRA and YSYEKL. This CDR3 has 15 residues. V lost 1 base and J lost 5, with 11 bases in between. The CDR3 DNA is TGCGCCAGCAGCCAAGTAGTAGGGTTAAATGAAAAACTGTTTTTT. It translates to CASSQVVGLNEKLFF.

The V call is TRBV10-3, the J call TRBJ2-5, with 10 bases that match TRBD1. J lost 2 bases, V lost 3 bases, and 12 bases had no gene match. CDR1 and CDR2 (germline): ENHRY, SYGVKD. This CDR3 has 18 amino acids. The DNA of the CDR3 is TGTGCCATCAGTGACCGGGACAGGGGCGACGCGGAGCAAGAGACCCAGTACTTC. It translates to CAISDRDRGDAEQETQYF.

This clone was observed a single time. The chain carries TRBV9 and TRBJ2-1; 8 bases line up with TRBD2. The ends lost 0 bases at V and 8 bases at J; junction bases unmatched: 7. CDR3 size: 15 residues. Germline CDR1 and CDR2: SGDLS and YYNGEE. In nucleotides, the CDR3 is TGTGCCAGCAGCGTAGGGCGGGGGGCCGGGGATGAGCAGTTCTTC. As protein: CASSVGRGAGDEQFF. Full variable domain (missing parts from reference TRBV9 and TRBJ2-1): DSGVTQTPKHLITATGQRVTLRCSPRSGDLSVYWYQQSLDQGLQFLIQYYNGEERAKGNILERFSAQQFPDLHSELNLSSLELGDSALYFCASSVGRGAGDEQFFGPGTRLTVL.

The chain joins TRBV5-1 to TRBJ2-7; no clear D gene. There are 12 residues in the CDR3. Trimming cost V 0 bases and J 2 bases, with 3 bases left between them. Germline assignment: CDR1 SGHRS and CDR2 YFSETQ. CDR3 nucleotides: TGCGCCAGCAGCTTGGGGGCCTACGAGCAGTACTTC. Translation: CASSLGAYEQYF.

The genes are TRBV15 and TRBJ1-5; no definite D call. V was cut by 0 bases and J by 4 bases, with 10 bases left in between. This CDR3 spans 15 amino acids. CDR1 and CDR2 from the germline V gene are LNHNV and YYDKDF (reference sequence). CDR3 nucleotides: TGTGCCACCAGCAGAGATCGGAACGGGAATCAGCCCCAGCATTTT. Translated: CATSRDRNGNQPQHF.

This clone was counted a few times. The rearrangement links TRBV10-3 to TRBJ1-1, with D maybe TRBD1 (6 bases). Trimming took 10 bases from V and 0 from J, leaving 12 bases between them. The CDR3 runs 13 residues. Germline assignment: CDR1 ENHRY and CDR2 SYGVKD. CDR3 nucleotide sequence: TGTGCCACTCAACAGGGAATGAACACTGAAGCTTTCTTT. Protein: CATQQGMNTEAFF.

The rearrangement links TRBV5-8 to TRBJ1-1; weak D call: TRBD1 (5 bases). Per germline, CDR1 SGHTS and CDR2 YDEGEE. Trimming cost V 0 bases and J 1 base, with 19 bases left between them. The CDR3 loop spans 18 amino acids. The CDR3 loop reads CASSLGTLIGVANTEAFF. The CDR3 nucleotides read TGTGCCAGCAGCTTGGGGACACTAATTGGGGTGGCGAACACTGAAGCTTTCTTT.

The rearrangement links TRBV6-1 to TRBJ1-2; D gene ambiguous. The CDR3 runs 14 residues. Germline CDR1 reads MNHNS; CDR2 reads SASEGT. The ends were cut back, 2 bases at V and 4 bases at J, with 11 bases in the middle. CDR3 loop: CASSEFENSYGYTF. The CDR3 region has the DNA TGTGCCAGCAGTGAATTTGAGAACAGCTATGGCTACACCTTC.

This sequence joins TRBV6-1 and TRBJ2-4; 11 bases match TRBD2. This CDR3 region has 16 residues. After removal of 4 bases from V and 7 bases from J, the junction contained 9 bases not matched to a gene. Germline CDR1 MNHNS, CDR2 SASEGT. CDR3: CASSGTSGPPPNIQYF. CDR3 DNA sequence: TGTGCCAGCAGTGGGACTAGCGGGCCGCCCCCCAACATTCAGTACTTC.

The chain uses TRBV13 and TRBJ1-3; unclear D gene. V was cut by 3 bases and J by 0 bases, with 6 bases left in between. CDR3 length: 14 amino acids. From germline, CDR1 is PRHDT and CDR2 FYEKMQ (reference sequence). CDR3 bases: TGTGCCAGCAGCTTGGGCTACTCTGGAAACACCATATATTTT. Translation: CASSLGYSGNTIYF.

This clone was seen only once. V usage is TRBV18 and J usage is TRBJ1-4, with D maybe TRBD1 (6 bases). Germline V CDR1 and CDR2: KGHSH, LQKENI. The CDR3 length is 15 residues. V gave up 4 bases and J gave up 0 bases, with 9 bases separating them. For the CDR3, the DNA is TGTGCCAGCTCACAACAGGGCCCAACTAATGAAAAACTGTTTTTT. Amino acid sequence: CASSQQGPTNEKLFF.

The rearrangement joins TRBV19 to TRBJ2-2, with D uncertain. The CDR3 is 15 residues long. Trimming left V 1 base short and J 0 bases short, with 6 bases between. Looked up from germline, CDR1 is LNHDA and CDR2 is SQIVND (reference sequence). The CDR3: CASSIGTANTGELFF. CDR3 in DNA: TGTGCCAGTAGTATAGGGACGGCGAACACCGGGGAGCTGTTTTTT.

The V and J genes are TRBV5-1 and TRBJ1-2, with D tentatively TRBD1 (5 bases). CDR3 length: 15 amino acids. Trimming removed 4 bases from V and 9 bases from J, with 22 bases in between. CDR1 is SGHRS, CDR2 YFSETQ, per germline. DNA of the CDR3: TGCGCCAGCAGCCCCTTTGCCGGGACGGAATATCGCTACACCTTC. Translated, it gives CASSPFAGTEYRYTF.

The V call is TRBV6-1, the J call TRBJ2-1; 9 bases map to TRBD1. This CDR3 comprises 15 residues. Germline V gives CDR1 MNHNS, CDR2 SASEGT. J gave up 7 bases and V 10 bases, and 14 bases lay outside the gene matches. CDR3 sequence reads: CATTPGGQGSNEQFF. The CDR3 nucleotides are TGTGCCACTACCCCAGGGGGACAGGGTTCAAATGAGCAGTTCTTC.

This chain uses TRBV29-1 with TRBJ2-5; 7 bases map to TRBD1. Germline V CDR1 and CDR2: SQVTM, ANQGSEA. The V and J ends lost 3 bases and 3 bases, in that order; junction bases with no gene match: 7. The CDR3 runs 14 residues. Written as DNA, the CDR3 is TGCAGCGTTGACGAGGGACAGCTCAAAGAGACCCAGTACTTC. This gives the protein CSVDEGQLKETQYF.

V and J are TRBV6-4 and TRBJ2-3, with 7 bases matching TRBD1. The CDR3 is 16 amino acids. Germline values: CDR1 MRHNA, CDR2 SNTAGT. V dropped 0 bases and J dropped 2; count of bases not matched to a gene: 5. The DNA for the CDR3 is TGTGCCAGCAGTGACTCAGGACAGGAGACCACAGATACGCAGTATTTT. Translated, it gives CASSDSGQETTDTQYF.

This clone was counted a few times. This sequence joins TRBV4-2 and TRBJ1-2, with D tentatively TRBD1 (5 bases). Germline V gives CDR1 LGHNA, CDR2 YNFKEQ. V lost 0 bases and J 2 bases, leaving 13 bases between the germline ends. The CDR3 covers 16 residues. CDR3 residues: CASSQDHGGPNYGYTF. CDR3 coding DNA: TGTGCCAGCAGCCAAGATCACGGGGGACCAAACTATGGCTACACCTTC.

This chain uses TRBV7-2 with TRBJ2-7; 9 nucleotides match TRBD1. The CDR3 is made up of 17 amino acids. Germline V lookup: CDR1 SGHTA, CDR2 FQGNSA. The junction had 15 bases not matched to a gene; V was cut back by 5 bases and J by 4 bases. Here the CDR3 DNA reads TGTGCCAGCAGCCCTGGGCGAGGGACAGGGATAGGGTACGAGCAGTACTTC. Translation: CASSPGRGTGIGYEQYF.